The text below deals with one T cell receptor (beta chain). Treatment reported: about 20 received Ad26.COV2.S at low or high dose, single or two shots; a few received placebo; per-sample allocation not given. At day 63 after the first vaccine or placebo injection, samples were drawn. Using immunoSEQ multiplex PCR, the repertoire was profiled, and TCRdb retains in-frame clones only, with some absent. Here the sample spans 350,000 to 450,000 clones, approximately 89% being singletons. The data stem from a study of Ad26.COV2.S vaccination and SARS-CoV-2 variants. Per the germline V gene, CDR1 is GTSNPN and CDR2 is SVGIG (reference sequence). This CDR3 has 13 amino acids. V was trimmed by 3 bases and J by 1 base, leaving 4 bases between them.

The chain joins TRBV30 to TRBJ2-6; D remains unclear. The starting material was peripheral blood, obtained in a trial of Ad26.COV2.S vaccine versus placebo. The receptor was derived from a person aged 18-60 years who received the Ad26.COV2.S COVID-19 vaccine or a placebo. For the CDR3, the DNA is TGTGCCTGGAGCCGATCTGGGGCCAACGTCCTGACTTTC. Its protein is CAWSRSGANVLTF.